This T cell receptor beta chain was observed in a study of a mutant IDH1 vaccine in newly diagnosed glioma. Across the study: Weeks 1, 3, 5, 7, 11, 15, 19 and 23 were when patients received their eight vaccinations. Vaccine dosing followed radiotherapy by 4-6 weeks, or accompanied temozolomide cycles.

Concerning this clone itself: Antigen specificity is unknown.

Time point of the sample: week 11, during vaccination. Vaccination used 300 ug of mutant IDH1 20-mer peptide per dose, with topical imiquimod. Diagnosis in the donors showed new WHO grade 3 or 4 astrocytomas that were IDH1-mutant and ATRX-lost. Measured with immunoSEQ multiplex PCR; TCRdb has only the in-frame clones, and not every one. The profile covers about 60,000 clones, with about 80% appearing a single time and approximately 3.8% taken by the ten largest. The CDR3 runs to 11 residues. V was shortened by 4 bases and J by 7 bases, with 5 bases between the two germline ends. Germline V CDR1 and CDR2: MNHEY, SVGAGI.

This receptor was taken from a young man with glioma. The chain combines TRBV6-5 with TRBJ1-5, with no clear D. Source: PBMCs, taken from a glioma patient whose treatment included an IDH1 peptide vaccine. The CDR3 DNA sequence: TGTGCCAGCAGTTTCGTACAGCCCCAGCATTTT. It is translated as CASSFVQPQHF.